What follows are 10 T cell receptor beta chains derived from one specimen sequenced in a study of blood T cell repertoires in COVID-19 (TCRdb year 2020). The library was prepared using the immunoSEQ multiplex PCR assay. The table was pulled from immuneACCESS by TCRdb, which kept in-frame rearrangements only. Such tables lose some clones; where checked, under half of the loss comes from unresolved V genes, and the rest has no known cause. A total of approximately 22,000 clones appear in this sample, approximately 80% of them only once. The ten largest account for about a fifth of the sample. The sequenced material came from peripheral blood. The receptors come from an elderly man with active or convalescent COVID-19.

The V call is TRBV7-2, the J call TRBJ2-5, with D perhaps matching TRBD2 (6 bases). Germline V gene lookup returns CDR1 SGHTA and CDR2 FQGNSA. This CDR3 contains 14 residues. V was cut by 3 bases and J by 4 bases, with 12 bases left in between. CDR3 sequence: CASSFAGLGETQYF. The CDR3, as DNA: TGTGCCAGCAGCTTCGCGGGATTAGGAGAGACCCAGTACTTC.

V gene TRBV9 combines with J gene TRBJ2-1; 11 bases line up with TRBD2. V lost 0 bases, J lost 4 bases, and 12 bases stayed unmatched. This CDR3 comprises 19 residues. Germline V gene sequence: CDR1 SGDLS, CDR2 YYNGEE. In DNA, the CDR3 is TGTGCCAGCAGCGTAGGAATTAGCGGGAGGGGGGGAATATACAATGAGCAGTTCTTC. Translating gives CASSVGISGRGGIYNEQFF.

This chain uses TRBV19 with TRBJ2-2, with 7 nucleotides matching TRBD2. Germline CDR1 LNHDA, CDR2 SQIVND (reference sequence). The CDR3 has 15 amino acids. Trimming removed 4 bases from V and 1 base from J; junction bases left unmatched: 3. CDR3 nucleotides: TGTGCCAGTAGTAGGGCGGGAGTGAACACCGGGGAGCTGTTTTTT. Residues: CASSRAGVNTGELFF.

V is TRBV28 and J is TRBJ1-2, with a possible D match to TRBD1 (5 bases). The V gene lost 2 bases and the J gene lost 4 bases, with 20 bases spanning the gap. Per germline, CDR1 MDHEN and CDR2 SYDVKM. The CDR3 consists of 17 residues. The CDR3 loop is CASSLLQMGREIYGYTF. CDR3 DNA sequence: TGTGCCAGCAGTTTACTCCAAATGGGGCGGGAAATCTATGGCTACACCTTC.

This chain connects TRBV19 to TRBJ2-3, with 7 bases identical to TRBD1. V was pared by 6 bases and J by 3 bases, with 6 bases of the junction left unmatched. Germline CDR1 and CDR2: LNHDA and SQIVND (reference sequence). CDR3 length: 14 amino acids. The CDR3 DNA sequence: TGTGCCAGTAGCCAGGACAGGCAGACAGATACGCAGTATTTT. Its translation: CASSQDRQTDTQYF.

V gene TRBV19 combines with J gene TRBJ2-7; TRBD2 matches 7 bases. J was trimmed by 3 bases and V by 5 bases; bases with no gene match: 4. The CDR3 totals 13 residues. CDR1 is LNHDA, CDR2 SQIVND, per germline (reference sequence). The DNA for the CDR3 is TGTGCCAGTAGTCTGGGGGAGGGCTACGAGCAGTACTTC. Its protein product is CASSLGEGYEQYF.

V usage is TRBV5-1 and J usage is TRBJ2-3; 8 bases are shared with TRBD2. The J segment lost 0 bases and the V segment lost 0 bases, leaving 3 bases of the junction unmatched. The CDR3 loop spans 16 amino acids. From germline, CDR1 is SGHRS and CDR2 YFSETQ. CDR3 DNA: TGCGCCAGCAGCTTGGGGGCTAGCGGGAGCACAGATACGCAGTATTTT. Its protein is CASSLGASGSTDTQYF.

This chain links TRBV6-5 with TRBJ2-7; tentatively, D is TRBD1 (6 bases). The CDR3 covers 14 residues. The V end was cut by 2 bases, the J end by 7 bases, with 15 bases between. Germline V gene lookup returns CDR1 MNHEY and CDR2 SVGAGI. CDR3 nucleotide sequence: TGTGCCAGCAGTTACGAGGCGGCAGGGGTGGAGCAGTACTTC. Residues: CASSYEAAGVEQYF.

The rearrangement uses TRBV6-1 and TRBJ2-7; no clear D gene. V lost 0 bases, J lost 5 bases, and 17 bases lay in between. The CDR3 consists of 16 residues. Germline V lookup: CDR1 MNHNS, CDR2 SASEGT. CDR3 protein: CASSEALGSSRHEQYF. The CDR3 DNA follows: TGTGCCAGCAGTGAAGCGCTCGGGTCCTCTCGCCACGAGCAGTACTTC.

The CDR3 loop reads CASSLEWTGYGYTF. In DNA, the CDR3 is TGCGCCAGCAGCTTGGAGTGGACAGGGTATGGCTACACCTTC. The chain uses TRBV5-1 and TRBJ1-2; TRBD1 aligns across 8 bases. This CDR3 region has 14 residues. The J segment lost 5 bases and the V segment lost 0 bases, leaving 3 bases of the junction unmatched. Germline CDR1 reads SGHRS; CDR2 reads YFSETQ.